The T cell receptor (beta chain) described here comes from a study of T cell responses to AZD1222 COVID-19 vaccine. This CDR3 is 15 amino acids long. The V end was cut by 5 bases, the J end by 0 bases, with 11 bases between. CDR1 is MDHEN, CDR2 SYDVKM, per germline. Second-dose intervals of approximately 4 or approximately 12 weeks were pooled. Profiled with immunoSEQ multiplex PCR; TCRdb holds only in-frame clones, not every one. Of 150,000 to 200,000 clones in the sample, approximately 87% are singletons; the top ten hold about 4.3%. Overall study findings and caveats: Reports indicate that nearly half of spike-specific TCRs are directed at unmutated variant regions. Recipients of two AZD1222 doses showed rising Spike-specific TCR breadth and depth. Repertoire samples came only from after the peak T cell response.

On this clone: Its antigen is undetermined.

Material: peripheral blood, obtained 28 days after the second AZD1222 dose. This chain connects TRBV28 to TRBJ2-1; D is unresolved. The receptor was derived from an adult who received the AZD1222 COVID-19 vaccine. This CDR3 reads CASSVWLSSYNEQFF. CDR3 nucleotides: TGTGCCAGCAGTGTTTGGTTGAGCTCCTACAATGAGCAGTTCTTC.